This T cell receptor beta chain was sequenced in a study of T cell repertoires in cytomegalovirus infection. The CDR3 is 15 residues long. Trimming shortened V by 6 bases and J by 9 bases, and 24 bases separated the two germline ends. CDR1 and CDR2 from the germline V gene are MNHNY and SVGAGI (reference sequence). Using its own MiXCR run on the reads, TCRdb lists one record per CDR3 protein. The table includes roughly 180,000 distinct CDR3 sequences, 28% detected once. This clonotype has ten or more counts. This TCR came from a human donor in good health (CMV status not recorded). Some clones in this sample may be carry-over from other donors' samples. The sequencing sample was made of PBMCs. The chain has TRBV6-6 and TRBJ2-7; maybe TRBD1 (5 bases). CDR3 residues: CASSPTGLLLKRQYF. CDR3 DNA sequence: TGTGCCAGCAGCCCAACAGGATTACTCTTGAAAAGGCAGTACTTC.